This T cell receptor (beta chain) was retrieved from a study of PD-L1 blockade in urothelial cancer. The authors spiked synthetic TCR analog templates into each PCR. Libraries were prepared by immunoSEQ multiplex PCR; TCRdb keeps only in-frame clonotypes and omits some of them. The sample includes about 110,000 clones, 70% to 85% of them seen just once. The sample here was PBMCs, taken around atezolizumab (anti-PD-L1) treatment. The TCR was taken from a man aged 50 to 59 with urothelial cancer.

This CDR3 is CASTTGTVNEKLFF. For the CDR3, the DNA is TGTGCCAGCACCACAGGGACAGTGAATGAAAAACTGTTTTTT. The chain uses TRBV28 and TRBJ1-4; TRBD1 agrees at 7 bases. This CDR3 region has 14 residues. Germline lookup yields CDR1 MDHEN and CDR2 SYDVKM. V lost 7 bases and J lost 5; bases outside the gene matches: 7.